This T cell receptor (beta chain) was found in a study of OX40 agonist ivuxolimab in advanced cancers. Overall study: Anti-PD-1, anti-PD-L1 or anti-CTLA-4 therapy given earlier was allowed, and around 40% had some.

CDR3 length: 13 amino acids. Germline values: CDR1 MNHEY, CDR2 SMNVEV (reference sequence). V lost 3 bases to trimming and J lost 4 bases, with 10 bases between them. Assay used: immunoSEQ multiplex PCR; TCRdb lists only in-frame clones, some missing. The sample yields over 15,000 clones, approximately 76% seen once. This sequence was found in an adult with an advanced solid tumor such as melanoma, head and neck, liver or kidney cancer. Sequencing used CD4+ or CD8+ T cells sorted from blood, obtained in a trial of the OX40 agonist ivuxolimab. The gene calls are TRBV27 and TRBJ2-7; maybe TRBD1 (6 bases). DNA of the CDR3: TGTGCCAGCAGTTTTGGGCAGGGGTACGAGCAGTACTTC. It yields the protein CASSFGQGYEQYF.